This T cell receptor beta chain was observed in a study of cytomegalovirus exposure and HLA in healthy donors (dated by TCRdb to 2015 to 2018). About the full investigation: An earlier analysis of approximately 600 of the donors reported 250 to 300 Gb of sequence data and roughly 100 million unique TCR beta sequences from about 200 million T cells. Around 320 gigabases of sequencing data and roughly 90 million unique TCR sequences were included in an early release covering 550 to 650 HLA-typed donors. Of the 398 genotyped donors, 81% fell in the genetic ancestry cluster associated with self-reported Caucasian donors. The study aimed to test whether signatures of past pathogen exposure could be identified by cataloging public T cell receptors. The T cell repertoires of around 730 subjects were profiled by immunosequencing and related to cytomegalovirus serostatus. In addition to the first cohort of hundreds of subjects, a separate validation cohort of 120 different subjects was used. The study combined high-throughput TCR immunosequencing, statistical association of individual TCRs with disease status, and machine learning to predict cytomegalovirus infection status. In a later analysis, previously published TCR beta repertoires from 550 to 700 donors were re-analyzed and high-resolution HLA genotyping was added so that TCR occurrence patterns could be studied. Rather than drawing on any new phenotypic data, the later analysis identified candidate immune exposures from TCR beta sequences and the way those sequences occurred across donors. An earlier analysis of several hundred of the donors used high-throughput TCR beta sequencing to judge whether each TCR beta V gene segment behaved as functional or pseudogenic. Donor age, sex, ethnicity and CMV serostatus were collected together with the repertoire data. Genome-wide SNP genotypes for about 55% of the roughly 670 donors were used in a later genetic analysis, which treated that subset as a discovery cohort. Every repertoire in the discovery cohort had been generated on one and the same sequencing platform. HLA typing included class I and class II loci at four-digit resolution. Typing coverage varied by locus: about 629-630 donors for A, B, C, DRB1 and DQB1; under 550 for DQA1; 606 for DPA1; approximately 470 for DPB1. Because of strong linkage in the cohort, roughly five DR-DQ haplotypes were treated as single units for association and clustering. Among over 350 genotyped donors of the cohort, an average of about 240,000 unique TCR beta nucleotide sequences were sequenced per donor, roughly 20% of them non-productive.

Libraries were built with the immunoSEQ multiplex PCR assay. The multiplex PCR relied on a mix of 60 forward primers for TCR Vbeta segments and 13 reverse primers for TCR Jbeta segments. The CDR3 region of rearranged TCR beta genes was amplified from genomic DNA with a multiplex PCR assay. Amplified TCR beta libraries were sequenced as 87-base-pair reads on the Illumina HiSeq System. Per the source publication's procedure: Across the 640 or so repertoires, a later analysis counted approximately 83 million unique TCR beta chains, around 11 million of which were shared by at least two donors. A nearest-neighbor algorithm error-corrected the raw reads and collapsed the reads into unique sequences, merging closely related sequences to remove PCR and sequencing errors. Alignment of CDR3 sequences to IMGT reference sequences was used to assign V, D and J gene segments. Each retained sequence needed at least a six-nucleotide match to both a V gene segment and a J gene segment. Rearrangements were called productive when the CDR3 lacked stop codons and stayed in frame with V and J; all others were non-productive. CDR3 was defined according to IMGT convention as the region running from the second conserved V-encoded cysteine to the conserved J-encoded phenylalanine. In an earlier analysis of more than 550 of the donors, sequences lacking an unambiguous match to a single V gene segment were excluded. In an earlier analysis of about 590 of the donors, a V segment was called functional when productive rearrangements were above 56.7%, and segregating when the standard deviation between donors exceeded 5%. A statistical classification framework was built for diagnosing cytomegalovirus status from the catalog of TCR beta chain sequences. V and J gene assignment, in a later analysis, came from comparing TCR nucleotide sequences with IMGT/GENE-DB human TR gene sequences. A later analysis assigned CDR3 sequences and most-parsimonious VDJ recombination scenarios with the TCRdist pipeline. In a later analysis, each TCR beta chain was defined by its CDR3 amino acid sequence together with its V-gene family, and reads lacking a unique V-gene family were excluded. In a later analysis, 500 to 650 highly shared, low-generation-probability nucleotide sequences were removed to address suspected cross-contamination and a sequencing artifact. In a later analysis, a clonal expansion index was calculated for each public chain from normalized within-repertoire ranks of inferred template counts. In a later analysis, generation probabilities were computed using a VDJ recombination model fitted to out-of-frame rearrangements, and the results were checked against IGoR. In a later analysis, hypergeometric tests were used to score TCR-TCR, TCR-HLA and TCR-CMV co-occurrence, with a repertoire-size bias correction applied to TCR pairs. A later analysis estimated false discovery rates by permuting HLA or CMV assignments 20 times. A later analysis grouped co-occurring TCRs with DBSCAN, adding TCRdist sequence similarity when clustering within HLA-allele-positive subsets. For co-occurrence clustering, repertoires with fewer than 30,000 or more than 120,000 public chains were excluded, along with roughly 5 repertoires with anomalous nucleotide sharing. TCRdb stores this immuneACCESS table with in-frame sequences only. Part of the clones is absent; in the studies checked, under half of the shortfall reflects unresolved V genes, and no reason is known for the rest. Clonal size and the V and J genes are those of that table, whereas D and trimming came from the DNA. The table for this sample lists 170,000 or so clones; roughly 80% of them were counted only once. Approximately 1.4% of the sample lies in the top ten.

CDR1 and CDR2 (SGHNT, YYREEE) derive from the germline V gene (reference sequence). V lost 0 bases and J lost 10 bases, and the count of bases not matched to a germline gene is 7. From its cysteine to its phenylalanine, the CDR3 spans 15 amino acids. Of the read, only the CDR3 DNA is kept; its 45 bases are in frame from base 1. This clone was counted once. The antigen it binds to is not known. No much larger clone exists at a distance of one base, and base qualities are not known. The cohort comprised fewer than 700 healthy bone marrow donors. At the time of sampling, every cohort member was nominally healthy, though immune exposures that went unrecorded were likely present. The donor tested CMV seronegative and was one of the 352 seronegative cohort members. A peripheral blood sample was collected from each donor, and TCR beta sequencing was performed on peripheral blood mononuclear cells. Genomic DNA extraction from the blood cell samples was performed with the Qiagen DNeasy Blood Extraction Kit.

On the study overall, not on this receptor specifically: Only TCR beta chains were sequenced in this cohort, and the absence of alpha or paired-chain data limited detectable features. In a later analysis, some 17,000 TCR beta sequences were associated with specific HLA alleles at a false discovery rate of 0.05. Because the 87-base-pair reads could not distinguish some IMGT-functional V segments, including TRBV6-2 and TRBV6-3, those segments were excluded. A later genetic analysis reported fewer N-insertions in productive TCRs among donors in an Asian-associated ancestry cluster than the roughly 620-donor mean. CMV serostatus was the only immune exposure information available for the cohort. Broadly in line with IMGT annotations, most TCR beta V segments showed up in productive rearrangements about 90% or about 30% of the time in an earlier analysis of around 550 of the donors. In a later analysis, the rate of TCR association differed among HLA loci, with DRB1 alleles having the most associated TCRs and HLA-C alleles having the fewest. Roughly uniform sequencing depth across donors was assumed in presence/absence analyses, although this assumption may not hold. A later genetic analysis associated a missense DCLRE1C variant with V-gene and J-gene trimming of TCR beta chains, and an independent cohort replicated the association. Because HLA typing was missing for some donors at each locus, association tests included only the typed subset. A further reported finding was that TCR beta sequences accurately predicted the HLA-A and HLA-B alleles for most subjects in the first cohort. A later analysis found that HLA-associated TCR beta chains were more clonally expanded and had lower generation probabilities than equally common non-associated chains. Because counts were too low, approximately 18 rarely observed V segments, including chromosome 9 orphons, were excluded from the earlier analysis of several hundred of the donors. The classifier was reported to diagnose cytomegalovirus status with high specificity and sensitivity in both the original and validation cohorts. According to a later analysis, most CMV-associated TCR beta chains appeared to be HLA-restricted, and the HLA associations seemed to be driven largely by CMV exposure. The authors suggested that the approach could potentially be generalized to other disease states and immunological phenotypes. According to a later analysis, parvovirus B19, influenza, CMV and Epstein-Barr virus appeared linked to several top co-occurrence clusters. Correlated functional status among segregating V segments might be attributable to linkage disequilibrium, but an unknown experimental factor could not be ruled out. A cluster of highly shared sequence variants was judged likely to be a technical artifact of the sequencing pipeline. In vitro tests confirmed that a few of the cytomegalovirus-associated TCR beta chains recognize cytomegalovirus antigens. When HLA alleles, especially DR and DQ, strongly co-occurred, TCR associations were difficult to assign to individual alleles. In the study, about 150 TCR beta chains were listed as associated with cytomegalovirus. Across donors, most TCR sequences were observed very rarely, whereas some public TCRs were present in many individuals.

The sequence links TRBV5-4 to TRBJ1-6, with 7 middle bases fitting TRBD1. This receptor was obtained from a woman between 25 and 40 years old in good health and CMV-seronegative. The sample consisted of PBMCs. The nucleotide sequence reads TGTGCCAGCAGCTTGGCCGGCAGGGGGTACTCACCCCTCCACTTT. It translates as CASSLAGRGYSPLHF.